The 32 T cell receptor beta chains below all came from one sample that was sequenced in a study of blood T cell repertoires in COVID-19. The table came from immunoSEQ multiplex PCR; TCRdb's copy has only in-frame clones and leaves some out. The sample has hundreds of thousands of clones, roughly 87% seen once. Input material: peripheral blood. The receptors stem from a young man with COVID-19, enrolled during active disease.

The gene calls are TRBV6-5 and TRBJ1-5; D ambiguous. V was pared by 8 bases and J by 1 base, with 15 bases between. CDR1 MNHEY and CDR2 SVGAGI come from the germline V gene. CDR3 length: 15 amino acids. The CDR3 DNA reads TGTGCCAGCTCGACGCGGGAAGGGAGCAATCAGCCCCAGCATTTT. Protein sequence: CASSTREGSNQPQHF.

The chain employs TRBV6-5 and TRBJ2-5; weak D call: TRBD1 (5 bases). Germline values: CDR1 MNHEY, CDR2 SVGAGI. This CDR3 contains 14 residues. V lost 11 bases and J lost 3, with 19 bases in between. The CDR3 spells CAVTYGHVKETQYF. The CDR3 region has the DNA TGTGCCGTAACCTATGGACACGTAAAAGAGACCCAGTACTTC.

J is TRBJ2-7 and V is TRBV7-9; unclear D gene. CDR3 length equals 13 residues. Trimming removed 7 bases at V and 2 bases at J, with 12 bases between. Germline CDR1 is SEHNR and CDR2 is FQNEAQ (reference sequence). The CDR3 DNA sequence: TGTGCCAGCACCGATCTGACTGCCTACGAGCAGTACTTC. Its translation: CASTDLTAYEQYF.

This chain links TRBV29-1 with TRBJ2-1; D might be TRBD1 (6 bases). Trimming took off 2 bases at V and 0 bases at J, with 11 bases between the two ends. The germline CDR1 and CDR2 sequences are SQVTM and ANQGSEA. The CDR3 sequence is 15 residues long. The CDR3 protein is CSVEPDRSSYNEQFF. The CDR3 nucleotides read TGCAGCGTTGAACCCGACAGGAGCTCCTACAATGAGCAGTTCTTC.

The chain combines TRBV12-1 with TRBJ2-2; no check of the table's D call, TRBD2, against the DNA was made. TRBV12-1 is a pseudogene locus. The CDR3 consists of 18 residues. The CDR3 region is CAPGSPVPSGGLGGELFF. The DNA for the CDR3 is TGTGCCCCCGGGAGCCCCGTCCCTAGCGGGGGGTTGGGCGGGGAGCTGTTTTTT.

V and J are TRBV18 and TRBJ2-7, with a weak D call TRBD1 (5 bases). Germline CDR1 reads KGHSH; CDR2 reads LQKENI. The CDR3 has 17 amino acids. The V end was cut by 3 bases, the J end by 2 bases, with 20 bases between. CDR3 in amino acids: CASSPSFYTGRTYEQYF. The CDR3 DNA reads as TGTGCCAGCTCACCTTCTTTTTACACAGGAAGGACCTACGAGCAGTACTTC.

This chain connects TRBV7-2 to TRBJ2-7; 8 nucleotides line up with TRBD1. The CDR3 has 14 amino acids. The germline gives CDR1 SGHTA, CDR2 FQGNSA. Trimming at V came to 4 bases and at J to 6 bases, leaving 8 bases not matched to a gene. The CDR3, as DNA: TGTGCCAGCAGCTCGAAGACAGGGGCGCGCGAGCAGTACTTC. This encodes CASSSKTGAREQYF.

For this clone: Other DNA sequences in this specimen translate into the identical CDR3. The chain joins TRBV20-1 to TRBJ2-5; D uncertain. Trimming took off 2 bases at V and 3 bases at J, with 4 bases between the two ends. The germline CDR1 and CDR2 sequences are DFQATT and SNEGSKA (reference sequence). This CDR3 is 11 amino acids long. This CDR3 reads CSARSEETQYF. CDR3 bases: TGCAGTGCTAGATCAGAAGAGACCCAGTACTTC.

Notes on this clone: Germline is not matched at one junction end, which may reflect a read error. The DNA for the CDR3 is TGTGCCAGCAGCACGGGAACTGGGAGCCATCCTAACTTC. Residues: CASSTGTGSHPNF. The rearrangement joins TRBV3-1 (or the pseudogene TRBV3-2) to TRBJ2-5; D is perhaps TRBD2 (5 bases). The CDR3 contains 13 residues. The germline V gene encodes CDR1 LGHDT and CDR2 YNNKEL (reference sequence).

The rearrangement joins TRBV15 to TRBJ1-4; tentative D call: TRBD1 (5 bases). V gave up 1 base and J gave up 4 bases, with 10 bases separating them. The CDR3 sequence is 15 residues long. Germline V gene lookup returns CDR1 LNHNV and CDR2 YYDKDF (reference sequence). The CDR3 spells CATSRGPGGNEKLFF. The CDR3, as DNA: TGTGCCACCAGCAGAGGGCCGGGGGGTAATGAAAAACTGTTTTTT.

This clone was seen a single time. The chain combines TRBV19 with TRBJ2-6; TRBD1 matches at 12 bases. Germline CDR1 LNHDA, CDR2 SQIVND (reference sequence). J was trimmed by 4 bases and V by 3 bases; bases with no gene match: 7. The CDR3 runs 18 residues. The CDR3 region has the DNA TGTGCCAGTAGTATTAAGGGACAGGGGGCGCGAGGGGCCAACGTCCTGACTTTC. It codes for CASSIKGQGARGANVLTF.

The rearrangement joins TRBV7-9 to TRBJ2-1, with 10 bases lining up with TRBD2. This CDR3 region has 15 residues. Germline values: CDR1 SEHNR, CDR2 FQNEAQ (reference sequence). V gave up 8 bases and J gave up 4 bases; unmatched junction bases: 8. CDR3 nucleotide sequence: TGTGCCAGCCTGCCTGGGACTAGCGCGTACAATGAGCAGTTCTTC. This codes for CASLPGTSAYNEQFF.

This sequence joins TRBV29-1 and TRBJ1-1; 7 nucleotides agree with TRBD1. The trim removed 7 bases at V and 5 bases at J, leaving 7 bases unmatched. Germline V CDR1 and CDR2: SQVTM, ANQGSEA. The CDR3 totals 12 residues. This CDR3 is CSGDRANTEAFF. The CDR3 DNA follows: TGCAGCGGAGACAGGGCGAATACTGAAGCTTTCTTT.

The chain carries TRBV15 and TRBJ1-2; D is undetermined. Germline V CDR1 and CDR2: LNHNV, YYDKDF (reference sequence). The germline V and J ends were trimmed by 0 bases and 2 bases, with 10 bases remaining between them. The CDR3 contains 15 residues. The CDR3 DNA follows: TGTGCCACCAGCAGAGATCGGGAAACCAACTATGGCTACACCTTC. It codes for CATSRDRETNYGYTF.

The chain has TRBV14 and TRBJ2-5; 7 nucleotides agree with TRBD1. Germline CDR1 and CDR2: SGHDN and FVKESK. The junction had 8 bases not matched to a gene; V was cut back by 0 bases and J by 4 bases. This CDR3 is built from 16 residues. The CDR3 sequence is CASSQEEGARGETQYF. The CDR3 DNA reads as TGTGCCAGCAGCCAAGAAGAGGGGGCACGGGGAGAGACCCAGTACTTC.

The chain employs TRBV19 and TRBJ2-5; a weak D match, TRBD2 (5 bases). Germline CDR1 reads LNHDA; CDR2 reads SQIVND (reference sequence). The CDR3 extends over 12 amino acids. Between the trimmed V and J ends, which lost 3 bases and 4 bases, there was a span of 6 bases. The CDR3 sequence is CASSMLAETQYF. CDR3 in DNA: TGTGCCAGTAGTATGCTAGCAGAGACCCAGTACTTC. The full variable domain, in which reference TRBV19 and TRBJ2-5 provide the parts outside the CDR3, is DGGITQSPKYLFRKEGQNVTLSCEQNLNHDAMYWYRQDPGQGLRLIYYSQIVNDFQKGDIAEGYSVSREKKESFPLTVTSAQKNPTAFYLCASSMLAETQYFGPGTRLLVL.

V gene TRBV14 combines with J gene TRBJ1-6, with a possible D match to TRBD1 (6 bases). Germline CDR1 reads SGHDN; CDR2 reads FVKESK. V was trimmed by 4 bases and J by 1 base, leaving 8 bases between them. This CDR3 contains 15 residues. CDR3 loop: CASSRGQSYNSPLHF. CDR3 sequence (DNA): TGTGCCAGCAGCCGAGGACAGTCCTATAATTCACCCCTCCACTTT.

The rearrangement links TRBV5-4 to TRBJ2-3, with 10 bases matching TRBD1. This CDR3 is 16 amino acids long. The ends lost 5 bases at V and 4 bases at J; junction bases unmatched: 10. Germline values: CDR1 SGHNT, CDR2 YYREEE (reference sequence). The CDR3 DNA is TGTGCCAGCAGGATCAGACCGGGACAGGGGTCAGATACGCAGTATTTT. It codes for CASRIRPGQGSDTQYF.

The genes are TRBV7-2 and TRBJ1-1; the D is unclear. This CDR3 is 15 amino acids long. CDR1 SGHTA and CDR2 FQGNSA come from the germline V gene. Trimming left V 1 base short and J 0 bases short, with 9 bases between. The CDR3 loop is CASSLGVALNTEAFF. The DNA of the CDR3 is TGTGCCAGCAGCTTAGGGGTAGCACTGAACACTGAAGCTTTCTTT.

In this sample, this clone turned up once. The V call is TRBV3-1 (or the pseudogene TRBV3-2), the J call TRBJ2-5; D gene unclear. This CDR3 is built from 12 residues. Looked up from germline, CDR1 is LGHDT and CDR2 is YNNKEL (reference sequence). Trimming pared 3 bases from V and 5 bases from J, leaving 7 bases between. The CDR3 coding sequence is TGTGCCAGCAGCCACTTAGAGGAGACCCAGTACTTC. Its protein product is CASSHLEETQYF.

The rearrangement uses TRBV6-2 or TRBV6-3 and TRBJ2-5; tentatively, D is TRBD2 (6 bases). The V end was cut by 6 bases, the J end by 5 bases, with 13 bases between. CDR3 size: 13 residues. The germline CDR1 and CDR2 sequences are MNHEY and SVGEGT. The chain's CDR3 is CASSRRAFETQYF. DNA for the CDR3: TGTGCCAGCAGCCGGAGGGCCTTTGAGACCCAGTACTTC.

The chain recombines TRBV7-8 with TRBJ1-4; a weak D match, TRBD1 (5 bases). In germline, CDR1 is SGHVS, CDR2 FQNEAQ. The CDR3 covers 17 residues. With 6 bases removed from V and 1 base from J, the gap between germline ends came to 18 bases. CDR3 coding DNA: TGTGCCAGCAGATTGACCGCGATCGGGGGAACTAATGAAAAACTGTTTTTT. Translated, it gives CASRLTAIGGTNEKLFF.

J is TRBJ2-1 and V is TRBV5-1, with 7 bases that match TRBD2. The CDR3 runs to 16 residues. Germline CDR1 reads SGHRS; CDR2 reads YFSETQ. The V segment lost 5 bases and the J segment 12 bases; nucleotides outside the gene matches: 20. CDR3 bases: TGCGCCAGCAGTCGGGATCGGCTCACCAGCGGGGCGACGCAGTTCTTC. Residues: CASSRDRLTSGATQFF.

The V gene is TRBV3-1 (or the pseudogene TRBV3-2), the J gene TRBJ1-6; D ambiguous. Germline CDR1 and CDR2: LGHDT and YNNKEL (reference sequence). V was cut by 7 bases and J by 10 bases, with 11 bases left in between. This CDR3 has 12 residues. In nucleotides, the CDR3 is TGTGCCAGCACCAGGCAGAACTCACCCCTCCACTTT. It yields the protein CASTRQNSPLHF.

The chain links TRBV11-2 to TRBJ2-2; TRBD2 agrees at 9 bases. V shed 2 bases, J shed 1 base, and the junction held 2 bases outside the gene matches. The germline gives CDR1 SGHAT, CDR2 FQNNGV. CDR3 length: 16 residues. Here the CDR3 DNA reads TGTGCCAGCAGCTTACCAGCGGGGGGGAACACCGGGGAGCTGTTTTTT. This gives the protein CASSLPAGGNTGELFF. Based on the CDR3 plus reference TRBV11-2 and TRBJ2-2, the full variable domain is EAGVAQSPRYKIIEKRQSVAFWCNPISGHATLYWYQQILGQGPKLLIQFQNNGVVDDSQLPKDRFSAERLKGVDSTLKIQPAKLEDSAVYLCASSLPAGGNTGELFFGEGSRLTVL.

In nucleotides, the CDR3 is TGTGCCAGTAGTATGGGGCAGGAAAGTTCACCCCTCCACTTT. It yields the protein CASSMGQESSPLHF. The chain employs TRBV19 and TRBJ1-6; a weak D match, TRBD1 (5 bases). The CDR3 runs 14 residues. CDR1 LNHDA and CDR2 SQIVND come from the germline V gene (reference sequence). Trimming shortened V by 3 bases and J by 9 bases, and 12 bases separated the two germline ends.

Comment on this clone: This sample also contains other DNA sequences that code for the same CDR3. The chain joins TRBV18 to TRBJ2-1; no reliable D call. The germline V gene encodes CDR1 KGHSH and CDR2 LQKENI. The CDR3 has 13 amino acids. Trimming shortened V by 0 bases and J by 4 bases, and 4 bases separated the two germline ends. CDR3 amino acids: CASSPPSYNEQFF. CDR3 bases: TGTGCCAGCTCACCACCATCATACAATGAGCAGTTCTTC.

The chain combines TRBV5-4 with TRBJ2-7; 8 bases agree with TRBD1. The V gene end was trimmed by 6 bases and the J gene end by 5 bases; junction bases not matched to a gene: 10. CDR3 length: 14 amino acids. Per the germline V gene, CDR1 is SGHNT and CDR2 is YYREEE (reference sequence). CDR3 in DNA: TGTGCCAGCACCTCGAGGACAGGGTCGGACGAGCAGTACTTC. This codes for CASTSRTGSDEQYF.

The CDR3 bases are TGTGCCAGCAGTGAAGACAGGGGGAGGACTGAAGCTTTCTTT. As protein: CASSEDRGRTEAFF. The J gene is TRBJ1-1, the V gene TRBV2, with 8 bases identical to TRBD1. CDR3 length: 14 amino acids. The germline V gene encodes CDR1 SNHLY and CDR2 FYNNEI. J gave up 5 bases and V 1 base, and 3 bases lay outside the gene matches.

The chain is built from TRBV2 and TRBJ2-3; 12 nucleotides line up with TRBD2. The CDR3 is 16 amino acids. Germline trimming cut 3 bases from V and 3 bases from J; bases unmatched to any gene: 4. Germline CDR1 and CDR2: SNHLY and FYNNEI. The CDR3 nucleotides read TGTGCCAGCAGTGATACTAGCGGGGGGACGACAGATACGCAGTATTTT. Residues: CASSDTSGGTTDTQYF.

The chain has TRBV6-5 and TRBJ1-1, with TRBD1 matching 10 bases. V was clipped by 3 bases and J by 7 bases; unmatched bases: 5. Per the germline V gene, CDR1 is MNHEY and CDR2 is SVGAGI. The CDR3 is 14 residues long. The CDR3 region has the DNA TGTGCCAGCAGTTATGACAGGGGGCTTAGTGAAGCTTTCTTT. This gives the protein CASSYDRGLSEAFF.

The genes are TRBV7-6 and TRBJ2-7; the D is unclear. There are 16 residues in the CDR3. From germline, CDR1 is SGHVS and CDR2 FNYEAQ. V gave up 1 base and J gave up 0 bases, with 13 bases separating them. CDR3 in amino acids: CASSLGDSPSSYEQYF. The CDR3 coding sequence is TGTGCCAGCAGCTTAGGAGATAGCCCGAGCTCCTACGAGCAGTACTTC. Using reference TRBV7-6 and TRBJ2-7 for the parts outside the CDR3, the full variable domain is GAGVSQSPRYKVTKRGQDVALRCDPISGHVSLYWYRQALGQGPEFLTYFNYEAQQDKSGLPNDRFSAERPEGSISTLTIQRTEQRDSAMYRCASSLGDSPSSYEQYFGPGTRLTVT.